This TCR beta chain is drawn from a study of metastatic and nonmetastatic thyroid tumors. The wider study: A comparison of repertoires was made across blood and tumor or nodule tissue from malignant and benign thyroid patients.

TCRdb reprocessed the PCR reads using MiXCR. Among tens of thousands of clones listed, 30% were seen once. Notes on the study in general: According to reports, the diversity of TCR beta was significantly higher in malignant thyroid tumors than in benign nodules, and this held in both blood and tumor samples.

Turning to this clone: Antigen unknown.

This CDR3 spans 14 amino acids. Between the trimmed V and J ends, which lost 4 bases and 4 bases, there was a span of 13 bases. Germline values: CDR1 MGHDK, CDR2 SYGVNS. None of the patients had undergone any treatment ahead of thyroid surgery. The sample was blood. The V and J genes are TRBV25-1 and TRBJ1-1; D not resolved. This TCR derives from a female donor with papillary thyroid cancer or a benign thyroid nodule (not recorded which). Some clones in this sample may be carry-over from other donors' samples. CDR3 bases: TGTGCCAGCAGTGGGGAGGAGGGAGCCACTGAAGCTTTCTTT. Its translation: CASSGEEGATEAFF.